A single sample is the source of the 3 T cell receptor beta chains below, sequenced in a study of blood T cells in healthy people across ages. The use of a sample-barcoded 5' primer and a J-beta primer mix characterized a second PCR of 7 to 11 cycles. TCRdb re-derived calls from the 5' RACE reads in MiXCR, one entry per CDR3 protein. Among 780,000 or so distinct CDR3 sequences listed, approximately 53% were seen once. The sample consisted of blood. These receptors were taken from a man between 35 and 55 years old in good health.

This clonotype was recorded only once. V and J are TRBV13 and TRBJ2-1; TRBD1 is a possible D gene (5 bases). Germline CDR1 is PRHDT and CDR2 is FYEKMQ (reference sequence). The CDR3 sequence is 16 residues long. V dropped 0 bases and J dropped 13 bases, with 22 bases sitting between them. The DNA for the CDR3 is TGTGCCAGCAGCTTAGGCGTTAGGGGATTTGATTCCGCTCAGTTCTTC. Protein product: CASSLGVRGFDSAQFF.

V usage is TRBV4-2 and J usage is TRBJ1-2; no clear D gene. This CDR3 contains 15 residues. CDR1 and CDR2 (germline): LGHNA, YNFKEQ. V was shortened by 0 bases and J by 2 bases, with 10 bases between the two germline ends. CDR3 sequence reads: CASSQDPLVNYGYTF. CDR3 DNA sequence: TGTGCCAGCAGCCAAGACCCCCTTGTGAACTATGGCTACACCTTC.

This chain joins TRBV10-3 and TRBJ2-5, with D perhaps matching TRBD1 or TRBD2 (5 bases each). The CDR3 runs 17 residues. CDR1 and CDR2 (germline): ENHRY, SYGVKD. V lost 0 bases, J lost 4 bases, and 18 bases lay in between. The CDR3 here is CAISESHRRGAGETQYF. Written as DNA, the CDR3 is TGTGCCATCAGTGAGTCCCATAGGAGAGGGGCTGGAGAGACCCAGTACTTC.